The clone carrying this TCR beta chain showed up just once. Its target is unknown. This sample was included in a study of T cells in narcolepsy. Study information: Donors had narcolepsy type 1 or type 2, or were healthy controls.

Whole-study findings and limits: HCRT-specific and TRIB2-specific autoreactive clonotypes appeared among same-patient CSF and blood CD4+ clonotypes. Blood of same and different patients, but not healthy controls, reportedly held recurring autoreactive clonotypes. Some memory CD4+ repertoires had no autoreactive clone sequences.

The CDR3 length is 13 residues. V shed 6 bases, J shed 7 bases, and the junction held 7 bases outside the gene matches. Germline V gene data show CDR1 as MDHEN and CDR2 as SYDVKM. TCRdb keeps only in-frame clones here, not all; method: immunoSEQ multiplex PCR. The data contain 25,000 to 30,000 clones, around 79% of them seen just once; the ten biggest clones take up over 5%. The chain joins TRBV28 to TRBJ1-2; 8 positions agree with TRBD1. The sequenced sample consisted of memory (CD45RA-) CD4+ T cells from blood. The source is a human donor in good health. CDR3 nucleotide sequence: TGTGCCAGCAGACAGACAGGGGTCCCTGGCTACACCTTC. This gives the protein CASRQTGVPGYTF.